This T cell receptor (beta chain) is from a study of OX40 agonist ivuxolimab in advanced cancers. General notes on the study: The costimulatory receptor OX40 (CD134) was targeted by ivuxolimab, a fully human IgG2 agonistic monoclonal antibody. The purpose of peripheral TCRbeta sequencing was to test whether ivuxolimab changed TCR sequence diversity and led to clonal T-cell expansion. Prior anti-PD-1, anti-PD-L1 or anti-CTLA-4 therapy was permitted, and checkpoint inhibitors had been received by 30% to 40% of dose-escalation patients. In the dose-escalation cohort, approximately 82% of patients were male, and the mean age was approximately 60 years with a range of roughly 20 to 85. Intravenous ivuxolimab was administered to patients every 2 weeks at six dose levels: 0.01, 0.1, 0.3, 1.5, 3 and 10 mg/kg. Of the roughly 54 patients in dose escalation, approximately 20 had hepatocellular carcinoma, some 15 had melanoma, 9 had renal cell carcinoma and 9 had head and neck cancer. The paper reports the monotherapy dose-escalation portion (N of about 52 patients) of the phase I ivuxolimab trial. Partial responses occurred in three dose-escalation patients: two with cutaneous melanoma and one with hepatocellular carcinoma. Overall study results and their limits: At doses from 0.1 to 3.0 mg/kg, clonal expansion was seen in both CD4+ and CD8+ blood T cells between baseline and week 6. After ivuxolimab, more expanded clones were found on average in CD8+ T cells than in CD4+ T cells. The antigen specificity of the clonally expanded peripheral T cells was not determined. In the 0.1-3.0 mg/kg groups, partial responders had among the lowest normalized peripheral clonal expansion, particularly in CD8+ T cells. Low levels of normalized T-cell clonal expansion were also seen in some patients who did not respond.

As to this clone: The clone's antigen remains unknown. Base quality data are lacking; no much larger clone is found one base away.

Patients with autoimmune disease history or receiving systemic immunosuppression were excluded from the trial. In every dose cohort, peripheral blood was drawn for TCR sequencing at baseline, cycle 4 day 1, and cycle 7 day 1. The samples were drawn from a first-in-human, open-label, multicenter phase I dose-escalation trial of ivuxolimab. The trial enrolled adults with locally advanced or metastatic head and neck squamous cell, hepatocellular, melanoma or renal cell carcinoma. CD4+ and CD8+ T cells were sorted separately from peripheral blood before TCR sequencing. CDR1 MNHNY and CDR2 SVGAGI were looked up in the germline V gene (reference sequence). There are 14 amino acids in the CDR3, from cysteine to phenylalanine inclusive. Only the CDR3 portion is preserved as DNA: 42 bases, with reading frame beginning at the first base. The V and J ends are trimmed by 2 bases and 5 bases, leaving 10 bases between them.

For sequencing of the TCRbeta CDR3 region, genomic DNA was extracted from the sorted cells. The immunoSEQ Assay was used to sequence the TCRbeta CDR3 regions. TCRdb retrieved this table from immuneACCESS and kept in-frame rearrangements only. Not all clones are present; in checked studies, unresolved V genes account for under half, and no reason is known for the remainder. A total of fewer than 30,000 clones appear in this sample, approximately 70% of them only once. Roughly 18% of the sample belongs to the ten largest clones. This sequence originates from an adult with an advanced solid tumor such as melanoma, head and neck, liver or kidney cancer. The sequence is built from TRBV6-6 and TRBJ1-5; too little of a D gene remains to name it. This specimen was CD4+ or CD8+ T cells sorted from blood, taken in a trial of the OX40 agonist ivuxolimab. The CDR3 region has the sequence CASSYRRGDQPQHF. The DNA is TGTGCCAGCAGTTACAGGCGGGGTGATCAGCCCCAGCATTTT.